The clone carrying this T cell receptor (beta chain) was seen a few times. Its cognate antigen is unknown. It was 5'RACE with constant-segment primers that produced the TCR alpha and TCR beta cDNA libraries, which carried sample barcodes and UMIs. TCRdb ran MiXCR on the 5' RACE reads and lists one entry per CDR3 protein. This table has roughly 300,000 distinct CDR3 sequences, roughly an eighth appearing once. This specimen comes from a study of T-cell memory formation after mild COVID-19. Findings and limits, study-wide: Memory cells collected pre-infection included some clones that later responded, suggesting cross-reactive memory joined.

The CDR3 spans 14 residues. Germline values: CDR1 SGHKS, CDR2 YYEKEE (reference sequence). The V end was cut by 4 bases, the J end by 7 bases, with 17 bases between. The chain couples TRBV5-5 to TRBJ1-1; D is ambiguous. The specimen sequenced was PBMCs or a T cell subset sorted from them (not recorded which). The receptor was derived from a man aged 18 to 35 who had mild COVID-19 (a few samples of this study predate the infection). Cell type and time point are not known. The CDR3 DNA reads as TGTGCCAGCAGCCCGCATCGGGGAGGGATTGAAGCTTTCTTT. Translating it yields CASSPHRGGIEAFF.